This T cell receptor (beta chain) was sequenced for a study of blood T cell repertoires in COVID-19. Study context: There were acute and convalescent COVID-19 samples, and they came from the United States, Italy and Spain. T cells, B-cell-depleted T cells, or PBMCs supplied cDNA or gDNA.

The CDR3 has 18 residues. V gave up 0 bases and J gave up 1 base; unmatched junction bases: 8. Germline V gene data show CDR1 as LGHNA and CDR2 as YSLEER. Authors' processing steps: Reference gene primer amplification yielded estimated nucleated cell counts. Here immunoSEQ multiplex PCR was the method, and the copy in TCRdb shows in-frame clones only, minus some. That table furnishes V, J and clone size, whereas the DNA furnished D and trimming. The repertoire holds some 100,000 clones, with around four fifths as singletons. The receptor comes from a man aged 70 or older with active or convalescent COVID-19. Material for sequencing was peripheral blood. This chain connects TRBV4-3 to TRBJ2-5, with TRBD2 identical over 10 bases. The CDR3 DNA reads as TGCGCCAGCAGCCAAGAGGGGAGGCTAGCGGGGGCCCAAGAGACCCAGTACTTC. As protein: CASSQEGRLAGAQETQYF.